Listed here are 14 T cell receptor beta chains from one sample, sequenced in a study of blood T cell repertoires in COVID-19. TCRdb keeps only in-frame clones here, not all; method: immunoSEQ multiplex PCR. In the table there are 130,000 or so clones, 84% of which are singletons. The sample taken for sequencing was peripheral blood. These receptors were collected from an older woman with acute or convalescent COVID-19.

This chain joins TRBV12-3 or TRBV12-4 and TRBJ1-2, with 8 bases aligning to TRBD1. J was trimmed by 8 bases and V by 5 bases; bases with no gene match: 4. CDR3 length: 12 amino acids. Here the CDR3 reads CASSGQGQGYTF. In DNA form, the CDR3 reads TGTGCCAGCAGTGGACAGGGTCAAGGCTACACCTTC.

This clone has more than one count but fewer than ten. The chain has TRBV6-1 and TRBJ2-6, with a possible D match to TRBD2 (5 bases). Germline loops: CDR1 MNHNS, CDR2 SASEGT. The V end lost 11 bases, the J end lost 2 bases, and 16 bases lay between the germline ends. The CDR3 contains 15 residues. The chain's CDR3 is CASRADSAGANVLTF. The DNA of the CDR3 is TGTGCCTCGAGGGCAGACTCAGCTGGGGCCAACGTCCTGACTTTC.

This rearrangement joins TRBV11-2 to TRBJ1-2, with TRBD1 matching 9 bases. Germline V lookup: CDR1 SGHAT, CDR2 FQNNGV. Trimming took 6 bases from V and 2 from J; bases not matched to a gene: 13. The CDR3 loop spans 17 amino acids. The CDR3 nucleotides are TGTGCCAGCAGACGAACAGGGGGCGATAAGACGAACTATGGCTACACCTTC. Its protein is CASRRTGGDKTNYGYTF.

CDR3 amino acids: CASSPTGGGYTF. The CDR3 bases are TGTGCCAGCTCACCGACAGGAGGTGGCTACACCTTC. The V and J genes are TRBV18 and TRBJ1-2; TRBD1 is a possible D gene (6 bases). Trimming stripped 3 bases from V and 7 bases from J, with 9 bases between. The germline gives CDR1 KGHSH, CDR2 LQKENI. The CDR3 is 12 residues long.

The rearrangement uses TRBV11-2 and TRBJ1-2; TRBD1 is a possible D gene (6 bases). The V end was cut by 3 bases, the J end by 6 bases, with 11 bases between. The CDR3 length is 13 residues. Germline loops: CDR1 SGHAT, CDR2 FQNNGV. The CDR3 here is CASSFTGKDGYTF. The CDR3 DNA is TGTGCCAGCAGCTTTACAGGGAAAGATGGCTACACCTTC.

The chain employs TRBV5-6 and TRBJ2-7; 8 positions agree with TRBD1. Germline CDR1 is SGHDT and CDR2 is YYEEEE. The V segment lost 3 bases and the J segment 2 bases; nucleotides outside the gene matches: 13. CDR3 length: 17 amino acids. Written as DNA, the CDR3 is TGTGCCAGCAGCTCACTGGTGGACAGGGATAAGACCTACGAGCAGTACTTC. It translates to CASSSLVDRDKTYEQYF.

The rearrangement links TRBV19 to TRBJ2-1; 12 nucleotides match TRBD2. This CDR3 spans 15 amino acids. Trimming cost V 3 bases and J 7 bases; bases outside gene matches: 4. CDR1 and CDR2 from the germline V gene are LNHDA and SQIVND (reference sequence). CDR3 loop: CASSIGLAGLNEQFF. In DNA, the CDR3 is TGTGCCAGTAGTATTGGACTAGCGGGGTTAAATGAGCAGTTCTTC.

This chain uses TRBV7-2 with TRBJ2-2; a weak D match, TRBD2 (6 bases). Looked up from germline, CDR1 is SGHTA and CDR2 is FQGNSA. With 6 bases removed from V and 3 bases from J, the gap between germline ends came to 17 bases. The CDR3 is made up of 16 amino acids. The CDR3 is CASRPRGGVYTGELFF. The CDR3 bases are TGTGCCAGCAGACCCCGAGGAGGGGTTTACACCGGGGAGCTGTTTTTT.

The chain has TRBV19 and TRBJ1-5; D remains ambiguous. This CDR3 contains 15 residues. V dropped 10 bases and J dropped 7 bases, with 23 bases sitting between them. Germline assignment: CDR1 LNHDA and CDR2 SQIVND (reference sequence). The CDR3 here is CATSGGPGKGQPQHF. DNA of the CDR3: TGTGCCACCTCCGGAGGGCCAGGAAAAGGACAGCCCCAGCATTTT.

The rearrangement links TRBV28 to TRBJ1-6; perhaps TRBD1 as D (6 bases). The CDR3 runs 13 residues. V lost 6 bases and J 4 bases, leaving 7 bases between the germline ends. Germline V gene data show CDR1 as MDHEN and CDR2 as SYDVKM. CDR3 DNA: TGTGCCAGCAGCGGACAGTATAATTCACCCCTCCACTTT. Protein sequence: CASSGQYNSPLHF.

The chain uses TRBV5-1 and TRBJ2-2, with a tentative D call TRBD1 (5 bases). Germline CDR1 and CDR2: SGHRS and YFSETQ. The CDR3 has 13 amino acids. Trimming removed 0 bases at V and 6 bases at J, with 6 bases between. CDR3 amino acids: CASSLGGPGELFF. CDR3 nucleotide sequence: TGCGCCAGCAGCTTGGGGGGCCCCGGGGAGCTGTTTTTT.

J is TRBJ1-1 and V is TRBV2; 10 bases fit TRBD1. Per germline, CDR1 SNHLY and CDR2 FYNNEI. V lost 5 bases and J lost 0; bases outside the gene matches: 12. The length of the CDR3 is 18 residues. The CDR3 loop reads CASSLGGGQGNMNTEAFF. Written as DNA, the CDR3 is TGTGCCAGCAGTCTAGGGGGGGGACAGGGGAACATGAACACTGAAGCTTTCTTT.

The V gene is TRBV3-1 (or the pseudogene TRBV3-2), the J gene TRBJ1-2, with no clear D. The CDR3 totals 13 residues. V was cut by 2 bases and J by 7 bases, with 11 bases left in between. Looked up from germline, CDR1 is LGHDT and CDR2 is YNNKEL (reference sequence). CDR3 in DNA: TGTGCCAGCAGCCAAACAGTTGTAGGTGGCTACACCTTC. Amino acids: CASSQTVVGGYTF.

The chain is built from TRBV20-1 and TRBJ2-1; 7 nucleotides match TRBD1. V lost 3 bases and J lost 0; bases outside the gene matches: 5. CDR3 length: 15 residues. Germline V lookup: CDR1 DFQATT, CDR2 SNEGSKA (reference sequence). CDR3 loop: CSASLTGSSYNEQFF. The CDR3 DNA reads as TGCAGTGCTAGTTTGACAGGGAGCTCCTACAATGAGCAGTTCTTC.